This is a list of T cell receptor beta chains from one sample in a study of blood T cell repertoires in COVID-19. Libraries were prepared by immunoSEQ multiplex PCR; TCRdb keeps only in-frame clonotypes and omits some of them. The data show some 170,000 clones, 60% to 80% seen once. Sequenced input: peripheral blood. The receptors stem from a woman aged 70-85 years with acute or convalescent COVID-19. Each CDR3 is given with its conserved first and last residue. The D gene is left open where the match is weak. Clone size, where shown, is once, few, many, or a class for clones that have expanded.

>NA|TRBJ1-2|TRBV18|NA
CASSPLSHGLYGYTF
TGTGCCAGCTCACCATTGAGTCATGGGCTCTATGGCTACACCTTC
>TRBD2|TRBJ2-7|TRBV25-1|NA
CASSESSGVIEYF
TGTGCCAGCAGTGAGTCTAGCGGGGTAATTGAATACTTC
>TRBD1|TRBJ1-3|TRBV4-2|NA
CASSPNSNRGLGDTIYF
TGTGCCAGCAGCCCGAACTCGAACAGGGGTTTAGGAGACACCATATATTTT
>NA|TRBJ2-1|TRBV11-2|NA
CASSSERYPYNEQFF
TGTGCCAGCAGCTCGGAGCGGTACCCCTACAATGAGCAGTTCTTC
>NA|TRBJ1-2|TRBV6-1|once
CASSEARTGNYGYTF
TGTGCCAGCAGTGAAGCCAGGACGGGAAACTATGGCTACACCTTC
>TRBD2|TRBJ2-7|TRBV3-1/TRBV3-2|NA
CASSRPGLAGGGSYEQYF
TGTGCCAGCAGCCGACCGGGACTAGCGGGAGGAGGATCCTACGAGCAGTACTTC
>NA|TRBJ1-2|TRBV6-5|once
CASSPKGRDLPGYTF
TGTGCCAGCAGTCCCAAAGGCAGGGATTTACCTGGCTACACCTTC
>NA|TRBJ1-6|TRBV3-1/TRBV3-2|NA
CASSLREHNSPLHF
TGTGCCAGCAGCCTCCGGGAGCATAATTCACCCCTCCACTTT
>NA|TRBJ2-1|TRBV6-5|NA
CATSYSRSGDNEQFF
TGTGCCACCTCCTACTCCCGATCGGGGGACAATGAGCAGTTCTTC
>TRBD1|TRBJ2-2|TRBV7-3|NA
CASSLPRQGAPGELFF
TGTGCCAGCAGCTTACCGAGACAGGGGGCCCCCGGGGAGCTGTTTTTT
>TRBD1|TRBJ2-5|TRBV19|many
CASRDRVGVETQYF
TGTGCCAGTCGGGACAGGGTTGGGGTGGAGACCCAGTACTTC
>NA|TRBJ1-2|TRBV12-2|NA
CASRLGLDMGQWVNYGYTF
TGTGCAAGTCGCTTAGGACTGGACATGGGGCAATGGGTTAACTATGGCTACACCTTC
>TRBD2|TRBJ2-3|TRBV5-1|NA
CASSLAVSGRLTDTQYF
TGCGCCAGCAGCTTGGCGGTTAGCGGGAGGTTAACAGATACGCAGTATTTT
>TRBD2|TRBJ2-1|TRBV24-1|NA
CATSDPGTKTYEQFF
TGTGCCACCAGTGACCCCGGGACTAAGACATATGAGCAGTTCTTC
>NA|TRBJ2-1|TRBV7-9|NA
CASSPQLVLNEQFF
TGTGCCAGCAGCCCCCAACTAGTGCTCAATGAGCAGTTCTTC
>NA|TRBJ2-1|TRBV11-2|NA
CASSYVQGSEQFF
TGTGCCAGCAGCTATGTGCAGGGATCTGAGCAGTTCTTC
>TRBD1|TRBJ1-2|TRBV5-5|NA
CASSLYPQGADYGYTF
TGTGCCAGCAGCCTATATCCTCAGGGGGCGGACTATGGCTACACCTTC
>TRBD1|TRBJ1-2|TRBV10-3|NA
CAISDYVGTVDGYTF
TGTGCCATCAGTGATTACGTCGGGACAGTAGATGGCTACACCTTC
>NA|TRBJ1-2|TRBV11-2|NA
CASSPSTQSYGYTF
TGTGCCAGCAGCCCCAGTACACAGTCCTATGGCTACACCTTC
>TRBD1|TRBJ2-6|TRBV4-1|NA
CASSQDRGQGLSGANVLTF
TGCGCCAGCAGCCAAGATCGCGGACAGGGGTTATCCGGGGCCAACGTCCTGACTTTC
>NA|TRBJ2-4|TRBV5-6|NA
CASSTQGWGLAKNIQYF
TGTGCCAGCAGCACCCAGGGGTGGGGGTTAGCCAAAAACATTCAGTACTTC
>NA|TRBJ2-3|TRBV7-9|NA
CASSLVISTDTQYF
TGTGCCAGCAGCTTAGTTATCAGCACAGATACGCAGTATTTT
>NA|TRBJ1-2|TRBV5-4|NA
CASSLPGDYGYTF
TGTGCCAGCAGCTTGCCAGGGGACTATGGCTACACCTTC
>NA|TRBJ2-6|TRBV19|NA
CASAPGVSGANVLTF
TGTGCCAGTGCACCGGGGGTCTCTGGGGCCAACGTCCTGACTTTC
>TRBD1|TRBJ1-6|TRBV6-2/TRBV6-3|NA
CASSYRGLNSPLHF
TGTGCCAGCAGTTACAGGGGGCTTAATTCACCCCTCCACTTT
>TRBD2|TRBJ2-7|TRBV7-2|NA
CASSHDSGSRFSEQYF
TGTGCCAGCAGTCACGATAGCGGGAGTAGGTTCTCCGAGCAGTACTTC
>NA|TRBJ1-4|TRBV6-5|NA
CASRPTGVANEKLFF
TGTGCCAGCAGACCGACAGGCGTCGCTAATGAAAAACTGTTTTTT
>NA|TRBJ1-6|TRBV15|NA
CATSTLLRDSFRNSPLHF
TGTGCCACCAGCACCCTTCTAAGAGACAGTTTTCGTAATTCACCCCTCCACTTT
>NA|TRBJ1-5|TRBV5-6|NA
CASSLAREVTQPQHF
TGTGCCAGCAGCTTGGCCAGGGAAGTGACTCAGCCCCAGCATTTT
>NA|TRBJ2-1|TRBV7-8|NA
CASSLRRNEQFF
TGTGCCAGCAGCCTACGGAGGAATGAGCAGTTCTTC
>NA|TRBJ2-7|TRBV19|NA
CASSPPGGEQYF
TGTGCCAGTAGTCCCCCCGGGGGCGAGCAGTACTTC
>TRBD2|TRBJ2-7|TRBV5-1|NA
CASSLNSGRTLEQYF
TGCGCCAGCAGCTTGAATAGCGGGAGGACCCTCGAGCAGTACTTC
>TRBD2|TRBJ2-1|TRBV18|NA
CASSPEGSGRPNEQFF
TGTGCCAGCTCTCCCGAGGGTAGCGGGAGACCCAATGAGCAGTTCTTC
>NA|TRBJ2-2|TRBV30|NA
CAWSFDTGELFF
TGTGCCTGGAGTTTCGACACCGGGGAGCTGTTTTTT
>TRBD2|TRBJ2-7|TRBV19|NA
CASSIGSQRENEQYF
TGTGCCAGTAGTATAGGGTCTCAGCGGGAGAACGAGCAGTACTTC
>TRBD1|TRBJ2-3|TRBV28|NA
CASSLRTGGANTDTQYF
TGTGCCAGCAGTTTGAGGACAGGGGGAGCGAACACAGATACGCAGTATTTT
>NA|TRBJ1-6|TRBV27|NA
CASSQGGSPLHF
TGTGCCAGCAGTCAAGGCGGGTCACCCCTCCACTTT
>NA|TRBJ1-4|TRBV19|NA
CASRLPVGEKLFF
TGTGCCAGTAGACTACCGGTGGGTGAAAAACTGTTTTTT
>NA|TRBJ2-3|TRBV7-3|NA
CASSLRGRGNTDTQYF
TGTGCCAGCAGCTTACGTGGTAGAGGTAACACAGATACGCAGTATTTT
>NA|TRBJ2-2|TRBV9|NA
CASSVASVTQTTGELFF
TGTGCCAGCAGCGTAGCTTCGGTCACCCAAACCACCGGGGAGCTGTTTTTT
>TRBD1|TRBJ2-7|TRBV24-1|NA
CATSDFRAGGYEQYF
TGTGCCACCAGTGATTTTCGGGCAGGGGGCTACGAGCAGTACTTC
>NA|TRBJ2-3|TRBV7-2|NA
CANADPNTDTQYF
TGTGCCAACGCGGATCCTAACACAGATACGCAGTATTTT